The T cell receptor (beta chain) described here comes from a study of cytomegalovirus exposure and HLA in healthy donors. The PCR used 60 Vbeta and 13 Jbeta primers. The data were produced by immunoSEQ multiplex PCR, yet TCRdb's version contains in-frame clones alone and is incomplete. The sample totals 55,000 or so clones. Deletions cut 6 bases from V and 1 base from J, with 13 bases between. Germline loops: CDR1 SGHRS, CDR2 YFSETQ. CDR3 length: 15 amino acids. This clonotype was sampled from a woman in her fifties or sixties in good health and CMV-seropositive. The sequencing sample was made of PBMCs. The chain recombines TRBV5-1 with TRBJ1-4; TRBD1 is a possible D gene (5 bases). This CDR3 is CASTAGRGTNEKLFF. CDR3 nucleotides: TGCGCCAGCACAGCGGGTAGGGGAACTAATGAAAAACTGTTTTTT.